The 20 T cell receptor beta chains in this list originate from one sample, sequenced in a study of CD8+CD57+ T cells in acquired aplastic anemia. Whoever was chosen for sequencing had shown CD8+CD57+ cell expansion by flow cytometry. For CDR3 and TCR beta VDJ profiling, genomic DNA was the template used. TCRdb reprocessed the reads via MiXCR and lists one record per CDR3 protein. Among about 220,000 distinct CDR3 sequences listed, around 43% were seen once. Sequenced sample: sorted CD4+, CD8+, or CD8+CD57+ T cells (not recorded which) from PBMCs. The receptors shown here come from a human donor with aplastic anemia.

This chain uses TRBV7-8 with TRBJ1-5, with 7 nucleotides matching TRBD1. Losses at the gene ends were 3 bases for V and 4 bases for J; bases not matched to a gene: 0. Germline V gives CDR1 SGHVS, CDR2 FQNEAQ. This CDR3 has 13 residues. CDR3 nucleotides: TGTGCCAGCAGCTTCAGGGGGAATCAGCCCCAGCATTTT. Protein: CASSFRGNQPQHF.

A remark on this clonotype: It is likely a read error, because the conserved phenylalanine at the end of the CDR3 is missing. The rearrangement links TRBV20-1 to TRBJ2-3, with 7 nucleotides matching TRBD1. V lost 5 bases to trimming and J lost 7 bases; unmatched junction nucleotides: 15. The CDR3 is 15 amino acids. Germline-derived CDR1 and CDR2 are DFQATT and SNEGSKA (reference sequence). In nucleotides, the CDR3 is TGCAGTGCTCCCACCCGAAGACAGGGTGTAAATACGCAGTATTCT. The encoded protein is CSAPTRRQGVNTQYS.

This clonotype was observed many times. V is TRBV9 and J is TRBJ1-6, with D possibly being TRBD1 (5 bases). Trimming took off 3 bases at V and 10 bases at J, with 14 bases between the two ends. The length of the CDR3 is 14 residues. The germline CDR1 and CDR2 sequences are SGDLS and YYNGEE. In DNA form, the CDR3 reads TGTGCCAGCAGCGCATACCAGGGAGACTCACCCCTCCACTTT. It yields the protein CASSAYQGDSPLHF.

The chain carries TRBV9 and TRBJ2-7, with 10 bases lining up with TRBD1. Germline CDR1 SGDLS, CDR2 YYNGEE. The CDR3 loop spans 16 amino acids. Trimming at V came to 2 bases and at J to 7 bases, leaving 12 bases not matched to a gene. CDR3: CASSVHDWDRGWEQYF. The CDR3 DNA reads TGTGCCAGCAGCGTCCATGATTGGGACAGGGGTTGGGAGCAGTACTTC.

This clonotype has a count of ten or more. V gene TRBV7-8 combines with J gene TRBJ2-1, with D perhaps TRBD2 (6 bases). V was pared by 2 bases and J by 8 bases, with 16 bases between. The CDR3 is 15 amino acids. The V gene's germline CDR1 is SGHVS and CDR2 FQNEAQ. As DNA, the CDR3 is TGTGCCAGCAGCTTACGTTTTCTATTAGCGGATGAGCAGTTCTTC. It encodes CASSLRFLLADEQFF.

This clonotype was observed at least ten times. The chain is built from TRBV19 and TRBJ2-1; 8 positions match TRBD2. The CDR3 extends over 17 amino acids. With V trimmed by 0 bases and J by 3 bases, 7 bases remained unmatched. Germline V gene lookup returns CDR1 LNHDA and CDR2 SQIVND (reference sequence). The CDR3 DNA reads TGTGCCAGTAGTATAGATCGGAAGAGCGGGAGCTACAATGAGCAGTTCTTC. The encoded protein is CASSIDRKSGSYNEQFF.

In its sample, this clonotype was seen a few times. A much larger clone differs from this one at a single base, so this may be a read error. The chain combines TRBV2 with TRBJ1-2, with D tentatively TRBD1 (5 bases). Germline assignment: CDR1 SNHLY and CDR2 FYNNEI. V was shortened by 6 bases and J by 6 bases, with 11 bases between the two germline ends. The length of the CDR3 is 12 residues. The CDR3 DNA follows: TGTGCCAGCAGGGGACGGAGGGATGGCTACACCTTC. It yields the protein CASRGRRDGYTF.

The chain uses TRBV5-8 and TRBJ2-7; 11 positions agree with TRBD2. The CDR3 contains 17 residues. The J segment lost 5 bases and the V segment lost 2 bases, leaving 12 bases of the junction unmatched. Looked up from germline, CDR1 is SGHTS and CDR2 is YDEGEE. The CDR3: CASSFSFRTSGGDEQYF. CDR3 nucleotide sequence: TGTGCCAGCAGCTTTAGCTTTCGAACTAGCGGGGGCGACGAGCAGTACTTC.

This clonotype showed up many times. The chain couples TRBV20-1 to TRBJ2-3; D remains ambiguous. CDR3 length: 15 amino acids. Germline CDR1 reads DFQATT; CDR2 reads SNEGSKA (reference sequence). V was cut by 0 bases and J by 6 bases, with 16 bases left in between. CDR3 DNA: TGCAGTGCTAGAGATCCGAGTTGGATCGACGATACGCAGTATTTT. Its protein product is CSARDPSWIDDTQYF.

This CDR3 reads CASRGALEAFF. CDR3 DNA sequence: TGTGCCAGTAGGGGTGCTCTTGAAGCTTTCTTT. The chain carries TRBV19 and TRBJ1-1; D unresolved. Trimming removed 6 bases at V and 7 bases at J, with 9 bases between. Germline CDR1 is LNHDA and CDR2 is SQIVND (reference sequence). The CDR3 is 11 residues long.

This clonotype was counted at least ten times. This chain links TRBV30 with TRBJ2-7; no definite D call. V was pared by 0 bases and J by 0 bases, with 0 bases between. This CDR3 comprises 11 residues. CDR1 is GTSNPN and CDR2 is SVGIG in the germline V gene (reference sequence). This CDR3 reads CAWSVSYEQYF. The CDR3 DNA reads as TGTGCCTGGAGTGTCTCCTACGAGCAGTACTTC.

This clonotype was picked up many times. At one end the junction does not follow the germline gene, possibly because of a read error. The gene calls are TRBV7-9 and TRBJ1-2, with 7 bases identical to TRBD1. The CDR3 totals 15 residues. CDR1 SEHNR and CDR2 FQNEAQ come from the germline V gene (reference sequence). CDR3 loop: CASSFSDTGTATSAF. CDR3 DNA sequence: TGTGCCAGCAGCTTTTCGGACACCGGGACAGCAACTTCGGCCTTC.

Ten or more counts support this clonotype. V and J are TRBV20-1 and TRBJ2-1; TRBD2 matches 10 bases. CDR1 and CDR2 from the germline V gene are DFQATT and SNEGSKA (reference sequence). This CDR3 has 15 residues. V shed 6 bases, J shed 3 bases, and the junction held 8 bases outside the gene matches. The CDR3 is CSAQPSSGGYNEQFF. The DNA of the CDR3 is TGCAGTGCCCAACCTTCTAGCGGGGGCTACAATGAGCAGTTCTTC.

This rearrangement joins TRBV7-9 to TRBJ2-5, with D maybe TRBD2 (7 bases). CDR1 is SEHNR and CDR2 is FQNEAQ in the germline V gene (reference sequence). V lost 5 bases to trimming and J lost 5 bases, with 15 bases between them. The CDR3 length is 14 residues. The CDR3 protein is CASSEGGGRETQYF. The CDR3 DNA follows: TGTGCCAGCAGCGAAGGGGGGGGCCGGGAGACCCAGTACTTC.

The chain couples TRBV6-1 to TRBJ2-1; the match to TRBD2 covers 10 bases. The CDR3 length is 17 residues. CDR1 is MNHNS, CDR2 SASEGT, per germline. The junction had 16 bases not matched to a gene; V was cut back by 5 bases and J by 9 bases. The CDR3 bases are TGTGCCAGCAGTTTTAGGACTAGCGGTCCTAAGGCCCTTGAGCAGTTCTTC. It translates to CASSFRTSGPKALEQFF.

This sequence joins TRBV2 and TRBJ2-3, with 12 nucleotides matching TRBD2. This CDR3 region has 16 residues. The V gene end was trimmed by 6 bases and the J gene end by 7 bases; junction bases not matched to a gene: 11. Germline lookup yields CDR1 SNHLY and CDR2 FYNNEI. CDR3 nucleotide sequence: TGTGCCAGCAGAGATCCCGGGACTAGCGGGTCGTATACGCAGTATTTT. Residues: CASRDPGTSGSYTQYF.

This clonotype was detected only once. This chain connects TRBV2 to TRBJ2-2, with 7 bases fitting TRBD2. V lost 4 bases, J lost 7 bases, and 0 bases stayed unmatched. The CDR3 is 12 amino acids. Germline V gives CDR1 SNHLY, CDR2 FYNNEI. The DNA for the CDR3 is TGTGCCAGCAGTGGGGGGGGCGGGGAGCTGTTTTTT. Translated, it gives CASSGGGGELFF.

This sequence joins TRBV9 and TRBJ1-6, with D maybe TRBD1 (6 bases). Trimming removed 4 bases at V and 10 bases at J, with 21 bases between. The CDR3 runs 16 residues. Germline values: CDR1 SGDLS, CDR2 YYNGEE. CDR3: CASSPPWQGKRSPLHF. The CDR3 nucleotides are TGTGCCAGCAGCCCCCCATGGCAGGGGAAAAGATCACCCCTCCACTTT.

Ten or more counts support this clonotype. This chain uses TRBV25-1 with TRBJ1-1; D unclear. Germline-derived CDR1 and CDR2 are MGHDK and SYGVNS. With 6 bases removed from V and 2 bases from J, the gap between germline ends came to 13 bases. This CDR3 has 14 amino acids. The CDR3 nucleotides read TGTGCCAGCAGGGGTACAGTACTCAACACTGAAGCTTTCTTT. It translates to CASRGTVLNTEAFF.

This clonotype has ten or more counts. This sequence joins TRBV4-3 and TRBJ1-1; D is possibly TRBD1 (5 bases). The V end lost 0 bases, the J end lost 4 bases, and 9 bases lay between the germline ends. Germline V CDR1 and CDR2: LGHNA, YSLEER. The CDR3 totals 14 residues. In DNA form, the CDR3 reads TGCGCCAGCAGCCAAGATGCCGGGGGCACTGAAGCTTTCTTT. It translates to CASSQDAGGTEAFF.